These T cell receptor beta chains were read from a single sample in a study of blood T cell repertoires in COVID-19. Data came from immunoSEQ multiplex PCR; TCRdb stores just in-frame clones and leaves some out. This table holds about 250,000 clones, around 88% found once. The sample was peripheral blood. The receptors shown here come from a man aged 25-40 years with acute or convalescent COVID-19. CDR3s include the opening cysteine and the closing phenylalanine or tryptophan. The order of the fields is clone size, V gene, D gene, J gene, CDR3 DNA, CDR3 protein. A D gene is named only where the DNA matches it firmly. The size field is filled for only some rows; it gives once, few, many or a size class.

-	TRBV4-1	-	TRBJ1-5	TGCGCCAGCAGCCAAGAGGGGGGGAATCTAGGCAATCAGCCCCAGCATTTT	CASSQEGGNLGNQPQHF
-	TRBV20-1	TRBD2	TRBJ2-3	TGCAGTGCTAGTATGGTAGCGGGGGGTCCCACAGATACGCAGTATTTT	CSASMVAGGPTDTQYF
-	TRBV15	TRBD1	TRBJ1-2	TGTGCCACCAGCACGACAGGGGGGGATGGCTACACCTTC	CATSTTGGDGYTF
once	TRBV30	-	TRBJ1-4	TGTGCCTGGAGTGTAAACAGAGTTAATGAAAAACTGTTTTTT	CAWSVNRVNEKLFF
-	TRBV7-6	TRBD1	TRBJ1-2	TGTGCCAGCAGCCCAACAGCCGGGACAGGAGCCTATGGCTACACCTTC	CASSPTAGTGAYGYTF
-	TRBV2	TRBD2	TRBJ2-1	TGTGCCAGCACCCCCACGGGGGGGGCAACAAATGAGCAGTTCTTC	CASTPTGGATNEQFF
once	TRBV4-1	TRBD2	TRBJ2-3	TGCGCCAGCAGCCAAGAGGCGAACAGCGGGGGGGCAGATACGCAGTATTTT	CASSQEANSGGADTQYF
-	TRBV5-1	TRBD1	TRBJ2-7	TGCGCCAGCAGCTCCGGGACAGCCGCCTACGAGCAGTACTTC	CASSSGTAAYEQYF
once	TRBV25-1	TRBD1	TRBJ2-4	TGTGCCAGCTCAACCGGGACAGGGGACAACATTCAGTACTTC	CASSTGTGDNIQYF
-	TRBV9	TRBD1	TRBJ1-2	TGTGCCAGCAGCAAAAACACGGGACAGGTGGTCTATGGCTACACCTTC	CASSKNTGQVVYGYTF
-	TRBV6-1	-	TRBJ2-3	TGTGCCAGCAGTGAATCCGAGGCCGTACCATCCTCGTATTTT	CASSESEAVPSSYF
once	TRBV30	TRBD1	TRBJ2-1	TGTGCCTGGAGTGGGACAGGGGGTTTGGGTGAGCAGTTCTTC	CAWSGTGGLGEQFF
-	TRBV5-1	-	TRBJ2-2	TGCGCCAGCAGTTCCGACAGGTTAAGCATTGTGGCCACCGGGGAGCTGTTTTTT	CASSSDRLSIVATGELFF
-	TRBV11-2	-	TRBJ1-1	TGTGCCAGCAGCTTTGGGAGAGGTAACACTGAAGCTTTCTTT	CASSFGRGNTEAFF
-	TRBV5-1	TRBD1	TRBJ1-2	TGCGCCAGCAAGATAGCCTGGACAGGGGACGGGGGCTACACCTTC	CASKIAWTGDGGYTF
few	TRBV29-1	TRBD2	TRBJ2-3	TGCAGCGCTTTAACGGGACTAGTAACTAGCACAGATACGCAGTATTTT	CSALTGLVTSTDTQYF
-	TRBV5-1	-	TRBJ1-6	TGCGCCAGCAGCCCAGGACAGCTCACTCATCGTTCACCCCTCCACTTT	CASSPGQLTHRSPLHF
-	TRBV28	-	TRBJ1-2	TGTGCCAGCAGTAGGATCGGGCAGGGGAAAAGCTACACCTTC	CASSRIGQGKSYTF
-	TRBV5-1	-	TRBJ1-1	TGCGCCAGCAGCTTCGGAGGGCGATCTGAAGCTTTCTTT	CASSFGGRSEAFF
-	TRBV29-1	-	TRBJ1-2	TGCAGCGTCCTCACAGGGTACAGGTCCTATGGCTACACCTTC	CSVLTGYRSYGYTF
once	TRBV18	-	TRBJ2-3	TGTGCCAGCTCACCACCTATTAGCACAGATACGCAGTATTTT	CASSPPISTDTQYF
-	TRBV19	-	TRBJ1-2	TGTGCCAGTAGTATAGTACAGGGCTGGGGCTACACCTTC	CASSIVQGWGYTF
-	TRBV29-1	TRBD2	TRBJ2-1	TGCAGCGTTTGGTCTAGCGGGTACAATGAGCAGTTCTTC	CSVWSSGYNEQFF
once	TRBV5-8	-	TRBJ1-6	TGTGCCAGCTACAGGTTCCCCTCCTATAATTCACCCCTCCACTTT	CASYRFPSYNSPLHF
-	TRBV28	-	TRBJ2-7	TGTGCCAGCAGTCTCCCGAAAAGAGGAGGGCAGTACTTC	CASSLPKRGGQYF
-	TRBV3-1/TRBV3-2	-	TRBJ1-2	TGTGCCAGCAGCCAAGAATACGCGTATGGCTACACCTTC	CASSQEYAYGYTF
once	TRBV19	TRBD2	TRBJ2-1	TGTGCCAGTAAAGGGGCGGGAGGGCTCGGTGAGCAGTTCTTC	CASKGAGGLGEQFF